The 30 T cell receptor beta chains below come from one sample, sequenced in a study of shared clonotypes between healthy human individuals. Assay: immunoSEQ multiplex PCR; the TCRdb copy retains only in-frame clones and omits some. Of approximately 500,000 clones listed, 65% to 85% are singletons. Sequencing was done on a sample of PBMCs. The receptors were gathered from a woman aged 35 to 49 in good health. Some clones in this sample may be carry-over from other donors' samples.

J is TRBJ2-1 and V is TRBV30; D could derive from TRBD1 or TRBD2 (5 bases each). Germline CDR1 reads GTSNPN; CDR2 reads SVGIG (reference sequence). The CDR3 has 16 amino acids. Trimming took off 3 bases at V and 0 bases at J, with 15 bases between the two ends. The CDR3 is CAWSLRDGASYNEQFF. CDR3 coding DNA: TGTGCCTGGAGCCTTCGGGACGGTGCCTCCTACAATGAGCAGTTCTTC. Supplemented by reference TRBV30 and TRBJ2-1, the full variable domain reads SQTIHQWPATLVQPVGSPLSLECTVEGTSNPNLYWYRQAAGRGLQLLFYSVGIGQISSEVPQNLSASRPQDRQFILSSKKLLLSDSGFYLCAWSLRDGASYNEQFFGPGTRLTVL.

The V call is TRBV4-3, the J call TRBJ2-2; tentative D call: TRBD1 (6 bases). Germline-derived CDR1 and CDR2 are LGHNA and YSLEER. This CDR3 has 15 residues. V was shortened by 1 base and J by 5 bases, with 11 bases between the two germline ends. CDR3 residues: CASSQGMQGTGELFF. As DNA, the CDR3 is TGCGCCAGCAGCCAAGGGATGCAGGGGACCGGGGAGCTGTTTTTT.

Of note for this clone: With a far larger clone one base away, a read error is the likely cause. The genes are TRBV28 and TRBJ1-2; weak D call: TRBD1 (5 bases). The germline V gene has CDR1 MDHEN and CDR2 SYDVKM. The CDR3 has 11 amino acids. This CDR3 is CSSNRNYGYTF. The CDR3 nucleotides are TGTTCCAGCAACAGGAACTATGGCTACACCTTC.

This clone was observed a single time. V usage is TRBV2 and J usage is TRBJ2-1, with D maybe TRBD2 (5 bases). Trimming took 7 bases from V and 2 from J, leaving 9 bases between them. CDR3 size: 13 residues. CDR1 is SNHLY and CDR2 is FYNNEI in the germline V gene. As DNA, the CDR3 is TGTGCCAGCAAGGAGCGGACCTACAATGAGCAGTTCTTC. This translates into CASKERTYNEQFF.

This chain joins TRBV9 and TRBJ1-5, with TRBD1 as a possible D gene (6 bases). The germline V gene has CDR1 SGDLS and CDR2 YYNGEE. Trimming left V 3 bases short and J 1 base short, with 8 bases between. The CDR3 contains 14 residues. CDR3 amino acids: CASSEGESNQPQHF. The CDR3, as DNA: TGTGCCAGCAGCGAGGGGGAAAGCAATCAGCCCCAGCATTTT.

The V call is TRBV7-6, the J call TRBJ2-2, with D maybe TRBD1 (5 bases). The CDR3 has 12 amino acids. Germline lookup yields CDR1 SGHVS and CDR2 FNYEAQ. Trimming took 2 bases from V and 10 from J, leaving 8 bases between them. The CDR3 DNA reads TGTGCCAGCAGCTTATGGGGCGAGGAGCTGTTTTTT. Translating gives CASSLWGEELFF.

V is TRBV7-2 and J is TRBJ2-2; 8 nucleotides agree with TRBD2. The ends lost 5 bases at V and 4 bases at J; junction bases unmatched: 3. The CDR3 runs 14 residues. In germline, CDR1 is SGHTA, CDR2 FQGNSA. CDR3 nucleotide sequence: TGTGCCAGCAGCGTCACTAGCGGCACCGGGGAGCTGTTTTTT. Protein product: CASSVTSGTGELFF.

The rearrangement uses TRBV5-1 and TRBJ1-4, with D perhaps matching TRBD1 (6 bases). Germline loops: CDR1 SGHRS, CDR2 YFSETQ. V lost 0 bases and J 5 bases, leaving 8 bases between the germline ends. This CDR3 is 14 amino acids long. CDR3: CASSLGQANEKLFF. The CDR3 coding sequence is TGCGCCAGCAGCTTGGGACAGGCGAATGAAAAACTGTTTTTT.

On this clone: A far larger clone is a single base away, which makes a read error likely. CDR3: CASSWSVQGGYTF. In DNA form, the CDR3 reads TGTGCCAGCAGTTGGTCGGTACAGGGAGGCTACACCTTC. The gene calls are TRBV6-5 and TRBJ1-2, with D maybe TRBD1 (6 bases). CDR1 and CDR2 from the germline V gene are MNHEY and SVGAGI. Trimming took off 4 bases at V and 8 bases at J, with 14 bases between the two ends. The CDR3 contains 13 residues.

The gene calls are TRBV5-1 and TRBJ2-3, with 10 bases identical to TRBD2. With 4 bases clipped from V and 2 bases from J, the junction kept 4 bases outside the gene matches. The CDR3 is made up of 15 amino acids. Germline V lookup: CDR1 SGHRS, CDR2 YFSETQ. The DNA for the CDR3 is TGCGCCAGCAGCAAGGGACTAGCGACCACAGATACGCAGTATTTT. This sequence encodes CASSKGLATTDTQYF.

The CDR3 spells CASSSGTSGREQYF. In DNA form, the CDR3 reads TGTGCCAGCAGCTCCGGGACTAGCGGGAGGGAGCAGTACTTC. The chain couples TRBV5-4 to TRBJ2-7; 15 bases are a match to TRBD2. The CDR3 contains 14 residues. Germline CDR1 is SGHNT and CDR2 is YYREEE (reference sequence). The J segment lost 7 bases and the V segment lost 3 bases, leaving 2 bases of the junction unmatched.

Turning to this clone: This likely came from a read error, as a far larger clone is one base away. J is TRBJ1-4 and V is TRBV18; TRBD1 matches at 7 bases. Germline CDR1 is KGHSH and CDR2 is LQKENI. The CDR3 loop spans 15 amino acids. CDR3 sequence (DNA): TGTGCCAACTCACCGCCGACAGGGCTGGATGAAAAACTGTTTTTT. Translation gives CANSPPTGLDEKLFF.

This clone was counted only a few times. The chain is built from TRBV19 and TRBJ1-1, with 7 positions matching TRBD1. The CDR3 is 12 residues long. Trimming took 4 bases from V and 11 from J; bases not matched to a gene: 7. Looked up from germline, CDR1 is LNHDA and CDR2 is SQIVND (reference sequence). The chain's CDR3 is CASSTRDSGAFF. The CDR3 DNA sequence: TGTGCCAGTAGTACTCGGGACAGTGGGGCTTTCTTT.

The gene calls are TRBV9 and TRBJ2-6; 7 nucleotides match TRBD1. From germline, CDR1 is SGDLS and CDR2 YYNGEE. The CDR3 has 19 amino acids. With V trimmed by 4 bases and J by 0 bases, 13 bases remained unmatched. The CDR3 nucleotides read TGTGCCAGCAGCCGTAGTGAGTGGGGACAGATCTCTGGGGCCAACGTCCTGACTTTC. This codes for CASSRSEWGQISGANVLTF.

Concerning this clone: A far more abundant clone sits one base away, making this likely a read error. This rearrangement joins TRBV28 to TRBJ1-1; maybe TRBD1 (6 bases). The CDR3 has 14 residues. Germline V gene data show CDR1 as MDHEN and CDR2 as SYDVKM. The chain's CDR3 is CASSRGGLNTEALF. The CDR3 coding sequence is TGTGCCAGCAGCCGCGGGGGGCTGAACACTGAAGCTCTCTTT.

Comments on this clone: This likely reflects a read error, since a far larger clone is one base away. CDR3 DNA: TGTGCCTGGAGCCCGATGGACATGATGTACTTC. As protein: CAWSPMDMMYF. The V call is TRBV30, the J call TRBJ2-5, with D possibly being TRBD1 (5 bases). The germline gives CDR1 GTSNPN, CDR2 SVGIG (reference sequence). The CDR3 consists of 11 residues. Deletions cut 3 bases from V and 13 bases from J, with 15 bases between.

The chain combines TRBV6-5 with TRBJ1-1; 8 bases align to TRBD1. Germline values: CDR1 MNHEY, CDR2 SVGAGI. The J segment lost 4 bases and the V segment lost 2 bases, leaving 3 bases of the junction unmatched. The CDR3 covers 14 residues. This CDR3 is CASSYQTGVTEAFF. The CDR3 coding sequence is TGTGCCAGCAGTTACCAGACAGGGGTCACTGAAGCTTTCTTT.

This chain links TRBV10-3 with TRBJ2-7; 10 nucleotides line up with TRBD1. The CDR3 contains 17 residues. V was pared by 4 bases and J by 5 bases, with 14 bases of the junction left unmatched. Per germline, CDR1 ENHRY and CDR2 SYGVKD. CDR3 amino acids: CAISVQTGQGGVNEQYF. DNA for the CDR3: TGTGCCATCAGTGTTCAGACTGGACAGGGGGGAGTGAACGAGCAGTACTTC.

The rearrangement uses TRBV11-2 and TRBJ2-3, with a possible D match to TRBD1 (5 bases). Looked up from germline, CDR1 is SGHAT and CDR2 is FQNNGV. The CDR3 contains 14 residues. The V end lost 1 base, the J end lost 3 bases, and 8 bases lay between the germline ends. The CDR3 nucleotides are TGTGCCAGCAGCTTAGCACGACAGACAGATACGCAGTATTTT. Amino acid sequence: CASSLARQTDTQYF.

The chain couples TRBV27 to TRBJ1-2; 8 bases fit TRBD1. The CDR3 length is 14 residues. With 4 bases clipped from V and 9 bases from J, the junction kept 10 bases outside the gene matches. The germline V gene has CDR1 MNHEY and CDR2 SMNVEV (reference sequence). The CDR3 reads CASSSDRGGDRYTF. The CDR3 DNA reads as TGTGCCAGCAGTTCCGACAGGGGAGGAGATCGCTACACCTTC.

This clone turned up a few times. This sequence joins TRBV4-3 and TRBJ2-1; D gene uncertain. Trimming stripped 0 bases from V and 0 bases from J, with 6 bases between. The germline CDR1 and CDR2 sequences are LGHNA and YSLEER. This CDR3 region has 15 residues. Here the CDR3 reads CASSQDHRSYNEQFF. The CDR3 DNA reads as TGCGCCAGCAGCCAAGACCACCGCTCCTACAATGAGCAGTTCTTC.

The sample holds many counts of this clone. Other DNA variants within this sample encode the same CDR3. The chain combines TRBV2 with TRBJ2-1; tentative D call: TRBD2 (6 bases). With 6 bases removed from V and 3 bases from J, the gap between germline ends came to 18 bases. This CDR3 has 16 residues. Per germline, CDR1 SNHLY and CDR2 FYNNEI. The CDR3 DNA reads TGTGCCAGCAGAGTGGGACTGGCGGGTCACTACAATGAGCAGTTCTTC. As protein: CASRVGLAGHYNEQFF.

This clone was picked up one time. The CDR3 DNA sequence: TGTGCCAGCAGCCCAGGGGGCGCAAGCACAGATACGCAGTATTTT. Protein sequence: CASSPGGASTDTQYF. V gene TRBV9 combines with J gene TRBJ2-3, with 8 bases that match TRBD1. The V gene end was trimmed by 4 bases and the J gene end by 0 bases; junction bases not matched to a gene: 4. Germline CDR1 reads SGDLS; CDR2 reads YYNGEE. This CDR3 spans 15 amino acids.

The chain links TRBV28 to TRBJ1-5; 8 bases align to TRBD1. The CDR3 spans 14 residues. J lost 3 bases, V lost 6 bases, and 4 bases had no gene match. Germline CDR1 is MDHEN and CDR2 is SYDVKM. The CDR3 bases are TGTGCCAGCAGAGCAGGGGGCTCCAATCAGCCCCAGCATTTT. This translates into CASRAGGSNQPQHF.

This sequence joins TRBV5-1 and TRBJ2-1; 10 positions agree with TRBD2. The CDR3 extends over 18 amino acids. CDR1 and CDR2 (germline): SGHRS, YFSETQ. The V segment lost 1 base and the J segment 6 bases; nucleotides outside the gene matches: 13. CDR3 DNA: TGCGCCAGCAGCTTGAAGGGCCCCGGGACTAGCGCTATCAATGAGCAGTTCTTC. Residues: CASSLKGPGTSAINEQFF.

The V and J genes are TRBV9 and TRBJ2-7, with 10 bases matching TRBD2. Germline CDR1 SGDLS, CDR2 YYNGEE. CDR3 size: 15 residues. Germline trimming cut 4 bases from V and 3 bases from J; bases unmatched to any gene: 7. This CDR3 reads CASSQGLAEYYEQYF. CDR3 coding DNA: TGTGCCAGCAGCCAAGGACTAGCGGAATACTACGAGCAGTACTTC.

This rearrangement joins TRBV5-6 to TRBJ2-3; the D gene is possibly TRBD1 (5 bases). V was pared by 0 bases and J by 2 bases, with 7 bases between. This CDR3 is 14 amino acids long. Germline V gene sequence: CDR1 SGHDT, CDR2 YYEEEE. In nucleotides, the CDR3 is TGTGCCAGCAGCTTGGAAGGGGTCACAGATACGCAGTATTTT. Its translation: CASSLEGVTDTQYF. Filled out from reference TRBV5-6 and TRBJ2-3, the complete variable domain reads DAGVTQSPTHLIKTRGQQVTLRCSPKSGHDTVSWYQQALGQGPQFIFQYYEEEERQRGNFPDRFSGHQFPNYSSELNVNALLLGDSALYLCASSLEGVTDTQYFGPGTRLTVL.

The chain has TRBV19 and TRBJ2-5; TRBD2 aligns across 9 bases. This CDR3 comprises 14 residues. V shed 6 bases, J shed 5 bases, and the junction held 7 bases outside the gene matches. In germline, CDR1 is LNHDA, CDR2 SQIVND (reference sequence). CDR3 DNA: TGTGCCAGTAGAGGGACTAGCTGGAGGGAGACCCAGTACTTC. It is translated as CASRGTSWRETQYF.

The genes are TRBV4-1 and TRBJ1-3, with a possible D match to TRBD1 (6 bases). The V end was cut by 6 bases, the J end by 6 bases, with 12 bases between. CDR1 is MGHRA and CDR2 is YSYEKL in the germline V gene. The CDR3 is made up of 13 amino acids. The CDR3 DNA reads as TGCGCCAGCAGACAGGACAGAGCAAACACCATATATTTT. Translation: CASRQDRANTIYF.

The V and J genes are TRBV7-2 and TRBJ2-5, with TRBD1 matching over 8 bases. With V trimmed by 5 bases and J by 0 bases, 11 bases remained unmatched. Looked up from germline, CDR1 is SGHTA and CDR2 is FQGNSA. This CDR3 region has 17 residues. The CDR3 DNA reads TGTGCCAGCAGCCTAGGAGCAGGGGGCGCTTACCAAGAGACCCAGTACTTC. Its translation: CASSLGAGGAYQETQYF.